This T cell receptor beta chain came from a study of early stage breast cancer tumors. The wider study: Most invasive tumors, about 80% of the 16, were ER+/PR+/HER2-.

The method was immunoSEQ multiplex PCR; TCRdb's version includes in-frame clones alone and lacks a portion of them. Of about 41,000 clones listed, roughly 69% were seen once; the top ten hold roughly 7.2%. This CDR3 is 16 amino acids long. Germline CDR1 reads SGDLS; CDR2 reads YYNGEE. Losses at the gene ends were 0 bases for V and 5 bases for J; bases not matched to a gene: 9. This TCR was sampled from a person aged 45 to 59 with breast cancer. Specimen: blood. The chain uses TRBV9 and TRBJ1-2, with 8 bases fitting TRBD1. CDR3 amino acids: CASSVEGQGGLYGYTF. CDR3 bases: TGTGCCAGCAGCGTAGAAGGACAGGGAGGACTATATGGCTACACCTTC.